Following are 29 T cell receptor beta chains from one sample sequenced in a study of shared clonotypes between healthy human individuals. Data came from immunoSEQ multiplex PCR; TCRdb stores just in-frame clones and leaves some out. This sample yields 2 million to 2.5 million clones, of which approximately 94% are seen a single time; around 0.13% belongs to the top ten. Sample: naive CD4+ T cells sorted from blood. Specified subset: CD45RA+ positively selected. The origin of the receptors is a man between 18 and 35 years old in good health.

The chain uses TRBV6-6 and TRBJ2-5, with D possibly TRBD2 on 6 matching bases. In germline, CDR1 is MNHNY, CDR2 SVGAGI (reference sequence). V dropped 6 bases and J dropped 2 bases, with 19 bases sitting between them. The CDR3 length is 16 residues. The CDR3: CASSHVRETNQETQYF. CDR3 nucleotide sequence: TGTGCCAGCAGCCACGTGCGGGAAACCAATCAAGAGACCCAGTACTTC.

The V call is TRBV5-1, the J call TRBJ1-1, with 10 bases matching TRBD1. This CDR3 has 17 residues. Germline V CDR1 and CDR2: SGHRS, YFSETQ. V trimming: 0 bases; J trimming: 0 bases; junction bases outside the gene matches: 5. For the CDR3, the DNA is TGCGCCAGCAGCTTGGGGGACAGGGGTCCCATGAACACTGAAGCTTTCTTT. Translation: CASSLGDRGPMNTEAFF.

CDR3 protein: CASSLLAGRSYEQYF. The CDR3, as DNA: TGTGCCAGCAGTCTGCTAGCGGGAAGGTCCTACGAGCAGTACTTC. The chain joins TRBV7-2 to TRBJ2-7, with TRBD2 matching 9 bases. The CDR3 contains 15 residues. Germline V gene data show CDR1 as SGHTA and CDR2 as FQGNSA. J lost 1 base, V lost 6 bases, and 7 bases had no gene match.

Regarding this clone: Within the sample, other DNA sequences also encode this same CDR3. This chain uses TRBV2 with TRBJ2-7; D not resolved. The CDR3 sequence is 11 residues long. V lost 4 bases and J 4 bases, leaving 5 bases between the germline ends. Germline-derived CDR1 and CDR2 are SNHLY and FYNNEI. The CDR3 region is CASSGEYEQYF. Here the CDR3 DNA reads TGTGCCAGCAGTGGAGAGTACGAGCAGTACTTC.

The V gene is TRBV11-2, the J gene TRBJ2-2; tentatively, D is TRBD2 (6 bases). Trimming left V 8 bases short and J 3 bases short, with 7 bases between. The CDR3 contains 12 residues. The germline V gene encodes CDR1 SGHAT and CDR2 FQNNGV. The CDR3 sequence: CASGGYTGELFF. The CDR3 nucleotides read TGTGCCAGCGGAGGGTACACCGGGGAGCTGTTTTTT.

This rearrangement joins TRBV2 to TRBJ1-5, with D perhaps TRBD1 (5 bases). Germline V gene lookup returns CDR1 SNHLY and CDR2 FYNNEI. Trimming removed 4 bases at V and 6 bases at J, with 19 bases between. This CDR3 is 16 amino acids long. CDR3 DNA sequence: TGTGCCAGCAGTGCCTTGGGCAGGGAGGGAAGTCAGCCCCAGCATTTT. Protein product: CASSALGREGSQPQHF.

This sequence joins TRBV2 and TRBJ1-2; 10 nucleotides align to TRBD1. This CDR3 is 16 amino acids long. V trimming: 2 bases; J trimming: 0 bases; junction bases outside the gene matches: 3. CDR1 and CDR2 (germline): SNHLY, FYNNEI. The CDR3 is CASSERQGAANYGYTF. The CDR3 DNA reads as TGTGCCAGCAGTGAAAGACAGGGGGCCGCTAACTATGGCTACACCTTC.

A single count supports this clone. The chain couples TRBV5-4 to TRBJ2-7; possible D gene TRBD2, 5 bases. This CDR3 has 15 residues. The germline V gene encodes CDR1 SGHNT and CDR2 YYREEE (reference sequence). Trimming cost V 4 bases and J 0 bases, with 14 bases left between them. Written as DNA, the CDR3 is TGTGCCAGCAGCGGTGGGGAGAGGCCCTCCTACGAGCAGTACTTC. Amino acids: CASSGGERPSYEQYF.

The V call is TRBV11-2, the J call TRBJ2-5; 9 bases line up with TRBD1. Germline values: CDR1 SGHAT, CDR2 FQNNGV. Trimming cost V 2 bases and J 5 bases; bases outside gene matches: 18. This CDR3 is 19 amino acids long. This CDR3 is CASSLRFSPTDRGGETQYF. The CDR3 bases are TGTGCCAGCAGCTTAAGATTTTCTCCTACGGACAGGGGCGGGGAGACCCAGTACTTC.

On this clone itself: The same CDR3 is also encoded by other DNA sequences in this sample. The CDR3 DNA reads TGTGCCAGCAGCTTGGGAGCGGGGCAAGAGACCCAGTACTTC. This translates into CASSLGAGQETQYF. The chain has TRBV5-4 and TRBJ2-5, with TRBD2 identical over 7 bases. With 0 bases clipped from V and 2 bases from J, the junction kept 1 base outside the gene matches. The germline CDR1 and CDR2 sequences are SGHNT and YYREEE (reference sequence). The CDR3 is made up of 14 amino acids.

This chain connects TRBV10-3 to TRBJ1-1; 7 bases fit TRBD1. Germline CDR1 ENHRY, CDR2 SYGVKD. V dropped 0 bases and J dropped 1; count of bases not matched to a gene: 8. This CDR3 has 17 residues. CDR3 bases: TGTGCCATCAGTGAGTCTGGTGGGAGGGGGCGGAACACTGAAGCTTTCTTT. It yields the protein CAISESGGRGRNTEAFF.

This chain links TRBV10-2 with TRBJ1-1; D perhaps matches TRBD1 (6 bases). Germline assignment: CDR1 WSHSY and CDR2 SAAADI. V was shortened by 5 bases and J by 5 bases, with 15 bases between the two germline ends. This CDR3 spans 14 amino acids. For the CDR3, the DNA is TGCGCCAGCAGTTGGGGGGCCGAGGGGACTGAAGCTTTCTTT. Its protein product is CASSWGAEGTEAFF.

The chain joins TRBV9 to TRBJ2-5; TRBD2 is a possible D gene (5 bases). Trimming pared 0 bases from V and 5 bases from J, leaving 17 bases between. CDR3 length: 16 residues. CDR1 and CDR2 from the germline V gene are SGDLS and YYNGEE. The CDR3 is CASSVEASLSPETQYF. The DNA for the CDR3 is TGTGCCAGCAGCGTAGAAGCTAGCCTCTCGCCGGAGACCCAGTACTTC.

This chain uses TRBV19 with TRBJ1-4; 7 bases map to TRBD1. Germline values: CDR1 LNHDA, CDR2 SQIVND (reference sequence). The CDR3 length is 16 residues. Trimming at V came to 5 bases and at J to 0 bases, leaving 6 bases not matched to a gene. This CDR3 reads CASSAGQAATNEKLFF. CDR3 DNA: TGTGCCAGTAGTGCCGGACAGGCGGCAACTAATGAAAAACTGTTTTTT.

The chain combines TRBV18 with TRBJ2-1; TRBD2 is a possible D gene (5 bases). CDR3 size: 17 residues. Germline assignment: CDR1 KGHSH and CDR2 LQKENI. Trimming stripped 0 bases from V and 1 base from J, with 13 bases between. CDR3 sequence (DNA): TGTGCCAGCTCACCACCGTCACCCGGGATGTCCTACAATGAGCAGTTCTTC. Translation gives CASSPPSPGMSYNEQFF. Variable domain in full (rest from reference TRBV18 and TRBJ2-1): NAGVMQNPRHLVRRRGQEARLRCSPMKGHSHVYWYRQLPEEGLKFMVYLQKENIIDESGMPKERFSAEFPKEGPSILRIQQVVRGDSAAYFCASSPPSPGMSYNEQFFGPGTRLTVL.

V gene TRBV5-1 combines with J gene TRBJ2-7; a weak D match, TRBD1 (6 bases). Trimming took 0 bases from V and 3 from J, leaving 13 bases between them. The germline CDR1 and CDR2 sequences are SGHRS and YFSETQ. The CDR3 sequence is 15 residues long. The CDR3 spells CASSLGQGNHYEQYF. CDR3 coding DNA: TGCGCCAGCAGCTTGGGGCAGGGGAACCACTACGAGCAGTACTTC.

The gene calls are TRBV9 and TRBJ1-6, with 9 bases fitting TRBD1. CDR1 is SGDLS, CDR2 YYNGEE, per germline. The CDR3 totals 19 residues. Trimming at V came to 3 bases and at J to 0 bases, leaving 10 bases not matched to a gene. CDR3 nucleotides: TGTGCCAGCAGCGGGTCCAAAGGGACAGGGAACTCCTATAATTCACCCCTCCACTTT. As protein: CASSGSKGTGNSYNSPLHF. Full variable domain (remainder filled in from reference TRBV9 and TRBJ1-6): DSGVTQTPKHLITATGQRVTLRCSPRSGDLSVYWYQQSLDQGLQFLIQYYNGEERAKGNILERFSAQQFPDLHSELNLSSLELGDSALYFCASSGSKGTGNSYNSPLHFGNGTRLTVT.

This chain connects TRBV5-1 to TRBJ1-2, with 8 bases fitting TRBD1. J gave up 4 bases and V 3 bases, and 5 bases lay outside the gene matches. Germline V lookup: CDR1 SGHRS, CDR2 YFSETQ. The CDR3 length is 14 residues. The CDR3 nucleotides read TGCGCCAGCAGCTCGAGACAGGGGATCTATGGCTACACCTTC. The encoded protein is CASSSRQGIYGYTF.

This clone was observed a single time. J is TRBJ1-1 and V is TRBV10-3; the match to TRBD1 covers 7 bases. The V segment lost 0 bases and the J segment 1 base; nucleotides outside the gene matches: 5. Germline V gives CDR1 ENHRY, CDR2 SYGVKD. The CDR3 length is 16 residues. The CDR3: CAISESRQGTNTEAFF. The CDR3 DNA follows: TGTGCCATCAGTGAGTCGAGACAGGGTACGAACACTGAAGCTTTCTTT.

The chain links TRBV4-3 to TRBJ2-2; 14 bases are a match to TRBD2. The CDR3 length is 17 residues. Trimming cost V 1 base and J 7 bases; bases outside gene matches: 5. Germline V gene data show CDR1 as LGHNA and CDR2 as YSLEER. The CDR3 nucleotides read TGCGCCAGCAGCCAAGTCGGGACTAGCGGGAGTATCGGGGAGCTGTTTTTT. Translating gives CASSQVGTSGSIGELFF.

The CDR3 DNA is TGCGCCAGCAGCTCCCTAATCCTAAGCGGGTCGAGCTCCTACGAGCAGTACTTC. It translates to CASSSLILSGSSSYEQYF. This chain links TRBV5-1 with TRBJ2-7, with D possibly matching TRBD2 (6 bases). Germline values: CDR1 SGHRS, CDR2 YFSETQ. Trimming cost V 3 bases and J 0 bases, with 22 bases left between them. The CDR3 is 18 amino acids.

The chain couples TRBV6-5 to TRBJ1-2; D perhaps matches TRBD1 (5 bases). Germline V gene data show CDR1 as MNHEY and CDR2 as SVGAGI. The CDR3 spans 13 residues. V dropped 7 bases and J dropped 7 bases, with 16 bases sitting between them. The CDR3 nucleotides are TGTGCCAGCAAGAAACCGGGGGGTCGTGGCTACACCTTC. Its translation: CASKKPGGRGYTF.

In the case of this clone: This sample includes further DNA sequences coding for the same CDR3. The chain is built from TRBV30 and TRBJ2-5, with D possibly TRBD2 on 5 matching bases. This CDR3 comprises 12 residues. Germline V lookup: CDR1 GTSNPN, CDR2 SVGIG (reference sequence). The ends were cut back, 1 base at V and 4 bases at J, with 7 bases in the middle. CDR3 loop: CAWSGGRETQYF. Written as DNA, the CDR3 is TGTGCCTGGAGTGGAGGGAGAGAGACCCAGTACTTC.

Details on this clone: A read error may account for a junction end that differs from germline. The chain employs TRBV7-7 and TRBJ2-5; 7 bases are shared with TRBD2. CDR3 length equals 14 residues. Germline CDR1 SSHAT, CDR2 FNYEAQ (reference sequence). For the CDR3, the DNA is TGTGCTAGCAGCTTAGACGGGGAGGGAGAGACCCAGTACTTC. Translation gives CASSLDGEGETQYF.

This chain links TRBV5-1 with TRBJ2-2; unclear D gene. The CDR3 contains 11 residues. CDR1 is SGHRS, CDR2 YFSETQ, per germline. V was shortened by 7 bases and J by 9 bases, with 10 bases between the two germline ends. The CDR3 sequence is CASGEERELFF. CDR3 nucleotides: TGCGCCAGCGGCGAGGAAAGGGAGCTGTTTTTT.

This clone was found once. The chain links TRBV6-4 to TRBJ2-2; TRBD1 aligns across 7 bases. Looked up from germline, CDR1 is MRHNA and CDR2 is SNTAGT. Trimming removed 6 bases from V and 1 base from J; junction bases left unmatched: 5. The CDR3 totals 15 residues. The CDR3 spells CASSLTGRNTGELFF. CDR3 sequence (DNA): TGTGCCAGCAGCCTGACAGGGAGGAACACCGGGGAGCTGTTTTTT.

The chain couples TRBV7-9 to TRBJ2-5; 8 bases are shared with TRBD2. The ends lost 5 bases at V and 5 bases at J; junction bases unmatched: 7. The CDR3 runs to 14 residues. Germline CDR1 is SEHNR and CDR2 is FQNEAQ (reference sequence). CDR3 nucleotide sequence: TGTGCCAGCAGCCCCTCCGGCGGGGGGGAGACCCAGTACTTC. This gives the protein CASSPSGGGETQYF.

This clone has only one observation. The rearrangement joins TRBV5-8 to TRBJ2-7; tentative D call: TRBD1 (6 bases). The length of the CDR3 is 16 residues. V gave up 2 bases and J gave up 1 base, with 16 bases separating them. CDR1 and CDR2 (germline): SGHTS, YDEGEE. The CDR3 DNA follows: TGTGCCAGCAGCTTTAAACCCGGGACACCGTCCTACGAGCAGTACTTC. This gives the protein CASSFKPGTPSYEQYF. Complete variable domain (other parts from reference TRBV5-8 and TRBJ2-7): EAGVTQSPTHLIKTRGQQATLRCSPISGHTSVYWYQQALGLGLQFLLWYDEGEERNRGNFPPRFSGRQFPNYSSELNVNALELEDSALYLCASSFKPGTPSYEQYFGPGTRLTVT.

V and J are TRBV5-1 and TRBJ2-1, with D unclear. The CDR3 runs 14 residues. Trimming removed 1 base at V and 9 bases at J, with 14 bases between. Per the germline V gene, CDR1 is SGHRS and CDR2 is YFSETQ. DNA of the CDR3: TGCGCCAGCAGCTTGACCGGAAACTCCGGTGAGCAGTTCTTC. Translating gives CASSLTGNSGEQFF.